This T cell receptor beta chain was retrieved from a study of cytomegalovirus exposure and HLA in healthy donors. The study's findings and limits: What TCR beta sequences reportedly achieved was accurate prediction of HLA-A and HLA-B alleles in most subjects. In vitro, three CMV-associated chains proved specific for CMV antigens. Donors were assumed by presence/absence analyses to have roughly uniform sequencing depth.

The CDR3 runs 13 residues. Germline CDR1 reads SGHAT; CDR2 reads FQNNGV. V was trimmed by 8 bases and J by 5 bases, leaving 13 bases between them. 13 Jbeta primers and 60 Vbeta primers were used for the PCR. Data came from immunoSEQ multiplex PCR; TCRdb stores just in-frame clones and leaves some out. This table holds about 180,000 clones, more than 75% found once. In its sample, this clone was seen a few times. Its antigen is unidentified. This TCR came from a woman aged 25-40 years in good health and CMV-seropositive. This chain uses TRBV11-2 with TRBJ2-1; TRBD1 might be the D (6 bases). Sequences were obtained from PBMCs. The CDR3 loop is CASGAQGDNEQFF. DNA of the CDR3: TGTGCCAGCGGAGCACAGGGTGACAATGAGCAGTTCTTC.